This T cell receptor beta chain derives from a study of cytomegalovirus exposure and HLA in healthy donors. Study-wide results and caveats: Within the data, a cluster of highly shared sequence variants was likely a sequencing artifact. Diagnosis of cytomegalovirus status made by the classifier reportedly showed high specificity and sensitivity. In vitro checks showed that a few CMV-associated chains really do target CMV antigens. In a later analysis, TCR association rates varied by HLA locus: DRB1 most, HLA-C fewest.

The CDR3 totals 12 residues. Trimming cost V 3 bases and J 8 bases, with 7 bases left between them. The germline V gene encodes CDR1 SGHVS and CDR2 FNYEAQ. Both 60 Vbeta primers and 13 Jbeta primers went into the PCR. Only in-frame clones appear in the TCRdb table, and some are missing; sequencing was by immunoSEQ multiplex PCR. This sample has about 150,000 clones, with approximately 80% found just once. In the case of this clone: What it recognizes is unknown.

The origin of this receptor is a woman aged 35 to 49 in good health and CMV-seropositive. What was sequenced was PBMCs. The chain carries TRBV7-6 and TRBJ1-4, with a weak D call TRBD1 (5 bases). CDR3 nucleotide sequence: TGTGCCAGCAGCTTGGGGGGGGAAAAACTGTTTTTT. Translation gives CASSLGGEKLFF. The variable domain in full, completed from reference TRBV7-6 and TRBJ1-4, reads GAGVSQSPRYKVTKRGQDVALRCDPISGHVSLYWYRQALGQGPEFLTYFNYEAQQDKSGLPNDRFSAERPEGSISTLTIQRTEQRDSAMYRCASSLGGEKLFFGSGTQLSVL.